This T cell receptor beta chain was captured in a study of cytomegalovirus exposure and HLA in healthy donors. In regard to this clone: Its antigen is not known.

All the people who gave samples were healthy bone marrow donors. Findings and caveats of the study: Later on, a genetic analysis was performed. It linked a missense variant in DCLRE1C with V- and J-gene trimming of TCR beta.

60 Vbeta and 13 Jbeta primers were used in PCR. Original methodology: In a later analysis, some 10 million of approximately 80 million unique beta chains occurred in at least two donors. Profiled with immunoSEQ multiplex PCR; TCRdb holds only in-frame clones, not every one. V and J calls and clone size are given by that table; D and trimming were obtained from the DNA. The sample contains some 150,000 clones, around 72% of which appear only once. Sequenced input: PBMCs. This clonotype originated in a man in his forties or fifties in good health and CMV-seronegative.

The CDR3 bases are TGTGCCAGCAGCCGACAGGGTCTCGGTAATGAAAAACTGTTTTTT. It codes for CASSRQGLGNEKLFF. The chain couples TRBV5-6 to TRBJ1-4; 7 bases match TRBD1. This CDR3 is built from 15 residues. J lost 4 bases, V lost 4 bases, and 7 bases had no gene match. CDR1 SGHDT and CDR2 YYEEEE come from the germline V gene.